Sequencing of this T cell receptor beta chain was carried out in a study of human T cells and chemical hapten exposure. MiXCR was run by TCRdb on the RACE reads, yielding one entry per CDR3 protein. The sample includes approximately 100,000 distinct CDR3 sequences, about a tenth of them seen just once. In this sample, this clonotype turned up many times. Time point of the sample: patch test 2, 6 weeks after DPC sensitization. The sample's treatment: therapeutic diphenylcyclopropenone sensitization with weekly scalp DPC. The V segment lost 5 bases and the J segment 2 bases; nucleotides outside the gene matches: 7. The CDR3 is 16 residues long. Germline CDR1 and CDR2: SGHVS and FNYEAQ.

The material sequenced was whole blood, taken in connection with sensitization to the hapten diphenylcyclopropenone (DPC). The J gene is TRBJ1-5, the V gene TRBV7-6, with 9 bases lining up with TRBD1. The sequence was obtained from a woman in her thirties or forties with alopecia areata. Some clones in this sample may be carry-over from other donors' samples. CDR3 sequence reads: CASSRTGGDGNQPQHF. In DNA, the CDR3 is TGTGCCAGCAGCCGCACAGGGGGCGATGGCAATCAGCCCCAGCATTTT.